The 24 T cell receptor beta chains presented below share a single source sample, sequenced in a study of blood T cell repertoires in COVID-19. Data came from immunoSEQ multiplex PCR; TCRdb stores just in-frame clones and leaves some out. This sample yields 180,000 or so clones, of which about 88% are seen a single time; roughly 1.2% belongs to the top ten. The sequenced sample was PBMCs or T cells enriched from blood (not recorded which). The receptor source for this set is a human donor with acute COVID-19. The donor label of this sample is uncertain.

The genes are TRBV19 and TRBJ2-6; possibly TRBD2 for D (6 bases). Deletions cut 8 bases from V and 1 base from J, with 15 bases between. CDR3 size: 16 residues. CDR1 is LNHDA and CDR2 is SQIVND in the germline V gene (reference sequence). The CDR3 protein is CASHGREASGANVLTF. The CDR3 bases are TGTGCCAGTCACGGCAGGGAGGCTTCTGGGGCCAACGTCCTGACTTTC.

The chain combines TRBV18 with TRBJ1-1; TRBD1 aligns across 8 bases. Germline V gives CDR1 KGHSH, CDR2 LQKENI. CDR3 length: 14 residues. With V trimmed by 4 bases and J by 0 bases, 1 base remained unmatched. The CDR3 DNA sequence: TGTGCCAGCTCACGGGACAGGATGAACACTGAAGCTTTCTTT. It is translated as CASSRDRMNTEAFF.

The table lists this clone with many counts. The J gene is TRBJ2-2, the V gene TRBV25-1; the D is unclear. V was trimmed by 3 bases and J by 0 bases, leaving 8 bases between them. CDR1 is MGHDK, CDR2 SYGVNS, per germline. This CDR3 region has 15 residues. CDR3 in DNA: TGTGCCAGCAGTGACCCCCAGGCGAACACCGGGGAGCTGTTTTTT. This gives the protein CASSDPQANTGELFF.

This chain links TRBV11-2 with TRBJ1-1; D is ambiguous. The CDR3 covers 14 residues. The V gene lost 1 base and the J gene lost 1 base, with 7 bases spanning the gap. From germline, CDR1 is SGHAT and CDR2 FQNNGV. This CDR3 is CASSLGHSNTEAFF. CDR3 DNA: TGTGCCAGCAGCTTAGGTCATTCGAACACTGAAGCTTTCTTT.

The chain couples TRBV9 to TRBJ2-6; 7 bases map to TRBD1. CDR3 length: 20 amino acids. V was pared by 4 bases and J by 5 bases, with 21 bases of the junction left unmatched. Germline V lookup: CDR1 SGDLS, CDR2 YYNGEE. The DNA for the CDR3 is TGTGCCAGCAGCCCGACCCGGCCTGGACAGGTACGCCTTTGGGCCAACGTCCTGACTTTC. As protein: CASSPTRPGQVRLWANVLTF.

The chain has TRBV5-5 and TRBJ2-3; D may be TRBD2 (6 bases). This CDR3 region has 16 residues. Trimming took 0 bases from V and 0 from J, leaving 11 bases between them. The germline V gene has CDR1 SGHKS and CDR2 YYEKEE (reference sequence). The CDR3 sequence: CASSLGAGLSTDTQYF. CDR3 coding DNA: TGTGCCAGCAGCTTGGGGGCGGGACTCAGCACAGATACGCAGTATTTT.

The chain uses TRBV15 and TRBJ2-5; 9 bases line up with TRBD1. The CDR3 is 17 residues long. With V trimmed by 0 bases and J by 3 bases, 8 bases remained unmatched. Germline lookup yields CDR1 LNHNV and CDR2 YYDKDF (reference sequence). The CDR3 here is CATSRELTGGGEETQYF. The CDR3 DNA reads TGTGCCACCAGCAGAGAGCTCACAGGGGGCGGGGAAGAGACCCAGTACTTC.

This chain's CDR3 is CASSYSEGVEQYF. CDR3 in DNA: TGTGCCAGCAGTTACTCTGAAGGGGTCGAGCAGTACTTC. The V gene is TRBV6-5, the J gene TRBJ2-7, with D possibly matching TRBD1 (5 bases). Trimming removed 0 bases from V and 6 bases from J, with 9 bases in between. This CDR3 comprises 13 residues. The germline V gene encodes CDR1 MNHEY and CDR2 SVGAGI.

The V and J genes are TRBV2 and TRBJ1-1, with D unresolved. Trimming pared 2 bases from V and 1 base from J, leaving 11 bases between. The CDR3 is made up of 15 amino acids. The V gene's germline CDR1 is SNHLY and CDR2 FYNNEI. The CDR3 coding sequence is TGTGCCAGCAGTGAAATGGTGAGAGAGAACACTGAAGCTTTCTTT. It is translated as CASSEMVRENTEAFF.

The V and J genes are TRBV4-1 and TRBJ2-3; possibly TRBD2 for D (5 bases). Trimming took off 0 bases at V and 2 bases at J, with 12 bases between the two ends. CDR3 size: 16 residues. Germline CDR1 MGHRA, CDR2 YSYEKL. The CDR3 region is CASSQDEVGVTDTQYF. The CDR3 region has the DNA TGCGCCAGCAGCCAAGATGAGGTCGGGGTCACAGATACGCAGTATTTT.

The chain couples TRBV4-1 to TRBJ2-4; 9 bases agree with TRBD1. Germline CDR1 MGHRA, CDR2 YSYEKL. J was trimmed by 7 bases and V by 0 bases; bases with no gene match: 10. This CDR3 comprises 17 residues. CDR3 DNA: TGCGCCAGCAGCCAAGATAGGCAGGGACAGGGTAGGAACATTCAGTACTTC. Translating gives CASSQDRQGQGRNIQYF.

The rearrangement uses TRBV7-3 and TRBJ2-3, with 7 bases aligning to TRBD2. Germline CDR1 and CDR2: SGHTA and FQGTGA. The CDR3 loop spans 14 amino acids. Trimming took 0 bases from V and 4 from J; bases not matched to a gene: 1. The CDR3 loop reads CASSLTREADTQYF. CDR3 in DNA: TGTGCCAGCAGCTTAACCCGGGAGGCAGATACGCAGTATTTT.

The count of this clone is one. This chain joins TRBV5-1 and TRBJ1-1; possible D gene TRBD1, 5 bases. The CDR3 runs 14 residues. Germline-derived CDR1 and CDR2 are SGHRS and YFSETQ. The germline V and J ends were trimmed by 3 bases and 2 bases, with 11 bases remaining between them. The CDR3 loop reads CASSSLTVNTEAFF. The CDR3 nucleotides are TGCGCCAGCAGCTCCCTGACAGTTAACACTGAAGCTTTCTTT.

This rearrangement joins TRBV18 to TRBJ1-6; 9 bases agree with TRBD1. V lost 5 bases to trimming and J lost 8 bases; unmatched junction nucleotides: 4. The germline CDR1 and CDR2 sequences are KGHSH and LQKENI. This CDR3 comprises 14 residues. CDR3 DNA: TGTGCCAGCTCAACGGGACAGGGCGATTCACCCCTCCACTTT. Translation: CASSTGQGDSPLHF.

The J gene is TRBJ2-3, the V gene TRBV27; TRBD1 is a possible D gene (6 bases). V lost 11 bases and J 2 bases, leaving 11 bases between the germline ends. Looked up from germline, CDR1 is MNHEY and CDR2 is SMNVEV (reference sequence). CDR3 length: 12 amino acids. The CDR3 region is CASGESTDTQYF. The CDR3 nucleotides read TGTGCCTCAGGGGAGTCCACAGATACGCAGTATTTT.

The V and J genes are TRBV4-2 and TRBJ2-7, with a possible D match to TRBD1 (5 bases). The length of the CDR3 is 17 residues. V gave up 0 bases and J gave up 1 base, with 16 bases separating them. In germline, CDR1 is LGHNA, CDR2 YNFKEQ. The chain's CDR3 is CASSQDKSFDSSYEQYF. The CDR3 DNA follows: TGTGCCAGCAGCCAAGATAAATCCTTCGACAGTTCCTACGAGCAGTACTTC.

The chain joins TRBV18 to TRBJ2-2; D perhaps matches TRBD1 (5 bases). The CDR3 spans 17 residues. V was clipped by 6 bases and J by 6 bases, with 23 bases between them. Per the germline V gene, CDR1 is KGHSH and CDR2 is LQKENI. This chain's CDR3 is CASSQDTGPTTSGELFF. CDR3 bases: TGTGCCAGCTCCCAGGACACGGGCCCCACGACCTCCGGGGAGCTGTTTTTT.

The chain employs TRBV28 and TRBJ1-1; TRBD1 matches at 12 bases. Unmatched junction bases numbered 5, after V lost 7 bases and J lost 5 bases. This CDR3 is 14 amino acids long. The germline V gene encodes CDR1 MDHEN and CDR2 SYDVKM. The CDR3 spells CASTGTGGRTEAFF. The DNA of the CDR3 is TGTGCCAGCACCGGGACAGGGGGCAGAACTGAAGCTTTCTTT.

CDR3 in DNA: TGTGCCTGGAGTGTACTAAGGGGTACCGAGCAGTACTTC. It codes for CAWSVLRGTEQYF. The rearrangement uses TRBV30 and TRBJ2-7; a weak D match, TRBD1 (5 bases). The CDR3 is 13 amino acids. Germline CDR1 is GTSNPN and CDR2 is SVGIG (reference sequence). Trimming took 0 bases from V and 6 from J, leaving 12 bases between them.

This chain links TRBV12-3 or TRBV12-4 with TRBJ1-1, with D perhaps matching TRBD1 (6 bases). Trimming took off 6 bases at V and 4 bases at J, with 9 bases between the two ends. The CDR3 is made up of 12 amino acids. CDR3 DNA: TGTGCCAGCAGCCAAGGGGGCACTGAAGCTTTCTTT. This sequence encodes CASSQGGTEAFF.

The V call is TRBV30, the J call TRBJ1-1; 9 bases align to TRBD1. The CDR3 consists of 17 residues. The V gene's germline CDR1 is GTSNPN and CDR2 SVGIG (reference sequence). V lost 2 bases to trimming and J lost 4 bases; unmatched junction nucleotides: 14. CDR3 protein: CAWSKGWTGEIGTEAFF. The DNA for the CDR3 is TGTGCCTGGAGTAAAGGCTGGACAGGGGAGATCGGCACTGAAGCTTTCTTT.

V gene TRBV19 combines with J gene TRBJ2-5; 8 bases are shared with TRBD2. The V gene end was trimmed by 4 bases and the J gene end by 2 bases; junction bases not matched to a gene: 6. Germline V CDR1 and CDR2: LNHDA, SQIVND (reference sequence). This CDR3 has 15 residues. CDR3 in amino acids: CASSTQRGSQETQYF. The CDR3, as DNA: TGTGCCAGTAGTACCCAGCGGGGGTCACAAGAGACCCAGTACTTC.

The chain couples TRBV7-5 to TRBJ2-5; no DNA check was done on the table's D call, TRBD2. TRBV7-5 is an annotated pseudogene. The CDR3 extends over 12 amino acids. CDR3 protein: CARSQEEWAQYF. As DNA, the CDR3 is TGTGCCAGAAGCCAAGAGGAGTGGGCCCAGTACTTC.

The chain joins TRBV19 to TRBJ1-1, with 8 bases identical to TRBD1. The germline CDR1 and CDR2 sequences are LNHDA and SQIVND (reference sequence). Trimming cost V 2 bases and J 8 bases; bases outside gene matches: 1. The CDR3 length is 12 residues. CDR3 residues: CASSIRDREAFF. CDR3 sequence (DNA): TGTGCCAGTAGTATACGGGACAGGGAAGCTTTCTTT.